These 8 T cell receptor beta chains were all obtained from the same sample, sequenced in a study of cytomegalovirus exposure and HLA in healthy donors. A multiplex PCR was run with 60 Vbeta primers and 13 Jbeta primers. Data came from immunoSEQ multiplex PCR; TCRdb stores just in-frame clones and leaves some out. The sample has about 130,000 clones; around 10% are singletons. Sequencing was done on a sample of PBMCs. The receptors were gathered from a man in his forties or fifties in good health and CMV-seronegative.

The CDR3 DNA is TGTGCCAGCAGCGTAGGTCGGGACTTCTCCTACGAGCAGTACTTC. Amino acids: CASSVGRDFSYEQYF. This chain links TRBV9 with TRBJ2-7, with D perhaps TRBD2 (6 bases). V lost 0 bases, J lost 0 bases, and 10 bases lay in between. Germline V gene sequence: CDR1 SGDLS, CDR2 YYNGEE. CDR3 length: 15 residues.

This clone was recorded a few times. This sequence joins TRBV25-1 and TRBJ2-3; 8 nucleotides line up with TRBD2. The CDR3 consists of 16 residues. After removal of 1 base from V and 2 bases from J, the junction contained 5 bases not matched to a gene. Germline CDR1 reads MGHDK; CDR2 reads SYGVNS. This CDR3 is CASSEWSGSSTDTQYF. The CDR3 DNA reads TGTGCCAGCAGTGAATGGAGCGGGAGTTCCACAGATACGCAGTATTTT.

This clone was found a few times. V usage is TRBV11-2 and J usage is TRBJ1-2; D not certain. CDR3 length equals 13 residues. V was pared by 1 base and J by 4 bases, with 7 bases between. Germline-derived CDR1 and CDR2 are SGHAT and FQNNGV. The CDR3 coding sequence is TGTGCCAGCAGCTTAGGGGCATTCTATGGCTACACCTTC. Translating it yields CASSLGAFYGYTF.

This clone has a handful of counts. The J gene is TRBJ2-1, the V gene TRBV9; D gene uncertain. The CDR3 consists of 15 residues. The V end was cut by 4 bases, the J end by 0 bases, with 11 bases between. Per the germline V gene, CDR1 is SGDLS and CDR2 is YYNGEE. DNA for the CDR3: TGTGCCAGCAGCATTGCCCCGAGCTCCTACAATGAGCAGTTCTTC. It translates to CASSIAPSSYNEQFF.

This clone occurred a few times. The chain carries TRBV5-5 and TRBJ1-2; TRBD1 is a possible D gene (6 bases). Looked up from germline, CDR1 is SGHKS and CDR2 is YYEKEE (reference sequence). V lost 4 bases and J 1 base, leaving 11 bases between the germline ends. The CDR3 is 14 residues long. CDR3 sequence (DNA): TGTGCCAGCAGCACGGGACAAATTAACTATGGCTACACCTTC. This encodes CASSTGQINYGYTF.

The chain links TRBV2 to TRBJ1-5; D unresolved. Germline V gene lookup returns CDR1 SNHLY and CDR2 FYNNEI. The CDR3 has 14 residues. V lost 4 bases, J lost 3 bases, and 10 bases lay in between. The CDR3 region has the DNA TGTGCCAGCAGTGGGAGACGGGTCAATCAGCCCCAGCATTTT. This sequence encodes CASSGRRVNQPQHF.

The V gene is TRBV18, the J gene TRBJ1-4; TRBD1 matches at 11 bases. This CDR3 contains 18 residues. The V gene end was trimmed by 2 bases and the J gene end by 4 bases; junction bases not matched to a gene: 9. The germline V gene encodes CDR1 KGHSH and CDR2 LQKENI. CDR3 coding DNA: TGTGCCAGCTCACCAATGGACAGGGGGCGCGGTGATAATGAAAAACTGTTTTTT. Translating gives CASSPMDRGRGDNEKLFF.

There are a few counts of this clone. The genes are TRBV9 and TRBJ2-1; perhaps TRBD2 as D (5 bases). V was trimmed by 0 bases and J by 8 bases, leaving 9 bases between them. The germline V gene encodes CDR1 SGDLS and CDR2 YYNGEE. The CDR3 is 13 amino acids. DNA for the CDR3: TGTGCCAGCAGCGTAGGGGGAGTATATGAGCAGTTCTTC. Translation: CASSVGGVYEQFF.